This T cell receptor (beta chain) was identified during a study of OX40 agonist ivuxolimab in advanced cancers. CDR1 is MNHNY and CDR2 is SVGAGI in the germline V gene (reference sequence). The V gene lost 5 bases and the J gene lost 2 bases, with 16 bases spanning the gap. The CDR3 covers 16 residues. Profiled with immunoSEQ multiplex PCR; TCRdb holds only in-frame clones, not every one. The sample records about 70,000 clones, around 90% being singletons. This chain links TRBV6-6 with TRBJ1-3; maybe TRBD1 (6 bases). The sequencing here drew on CD4+ or CD8+ T cells sorted from blood, taken in a trial of the OX40 agonist ivuxolimab. The sequence came from an adult with an advanced solid tumor such as melanoma, head and neck, liver or kidney cancer. CDR3 in DNA: TGTGCCAGCAGTCCACAGGGTACTCAGGCTGGAAACACCATATATTTT. This codes for CASSPQGTQAGNTIYF.